This T cell receptor (beta chain) was retrieved from a study of Graves' ophthalmopathy and Graves' hyperthyroidism. Study at large: There was a collection of peripheral blood at initial diagnosis, before any treatment. Broader study findings: Classification of ophthalmopathy versus stable hyperthyroidism by a 13-signature model yielded roughly 86% sensitivity and 75% to 84% specificity.

From RNA, the CDR3 regions of TCR beta chains were amplified and sequenced. The library came from an HTBI-primed first-round RT-PCR and a second-round multiplex PCR. Each CDR3 protein is one row after TCRdb ran MiXCR on the multiplex PCR reads. The sample records 40,000 or so distinct CDR3 sequences, approximately 52% being singletons. On this clonotype itself: Its antigen is undetermined. The junction shows a germline mismatch at one end, possibly a read error.

A roughly 9.3 ml volume of fresh peripheral blood provided the PBMCs. The CDR3 has 16 residues. The germline V gene encodes CDR1 SGHRS and CDR2 YFSETQ. The chain combines TRBV5-1 with TRBJ2-5; D is ambiguous. Material: peripheral blood. The TCR sequence derives from an adult man with Graves' ophthalmopathy. Here the CDR3 reads CASSPIRWAPGETQYF. The CDR3 DNA reads TGTGCCAGCAGCCCCATACGGTGGGCCCCCGGAGAGACCCAGTACTTC.